The 13 T cell receptor beta chains reported below all come from one sample, sequenced in a study of T cell responses to AZD1222 COVID-19 vaccine. The assay was immunoSEQ multiplex PCR, and TCRdb's table has in-frame clones only and misses some. The table includes roughly 100,000 clones, about nine tenths detected once. Sequences were derived from peripheral blood, sampled on day 0 of AZD1222 vaccination. All receptors derive from an adult in good health.

The gene calls are TRBV3-1 (or the pseudogene TRBV3-2) and TRBJ2-1; TRBD2 matches 8 bases. V lost 1 base to trimming and J lost 7 bases; unmatched junction nucleotides: 3. The CDR3 runs 14 residues. Germline V gene lookup returns CDR1 LGHDT and CDR2 YNNKEL (reference sequence). The CDR3 loop is CASSQGSGENEQFF. DNA of the CDR3: TGTGCCAGCAGCCAAGGTAGCGGGGAGAATGAGCAGTTCTTC.

J is TRBJ1-2 and V is TRBV4-2; tentatively, D is TRBD1 (6 bases). CDR1 is LGHNA, CDR2 YNFKEQ, per germline. Trimming took off 0 bases at V and 4 bases at J, with 9 bases between the two ends. CDR3 size: 14 residues. Here the CDR3 reads CASSQETGLYGYTF. In nucleotides, the CDR3 is TGTGCCAGCAGCCAAGAAACAGGGCTCTATGGCTACACCTTC.

This sequence joins TRBV19 and TRBJ2-2, with a possible D match to TRBD1 (6 bases). The V gene's germline CDR1 is LNHDA and CDR2 SQIVND (reference sequence). The CDR3 runs to 14 residues. Trimming left V 5 bases short and J 0 bases short, with 7 bases between. Written as DNA, the CDR3 is TGTGCCAGTAGTGACAGGCCGAACACCGGGGAGCTGTTTTTT. Translation: CASSDRPNTGELFF.

This clone was found once. J is TRBJ1-1 and V is TRBV2, with unresolved D. The CDR3 sequence is 14 residues long. The V end lost 2 bases, the J end lost 5 bases, and 12 bases lay between the germline ends. CDR1 and CDR2 (germline): SNHLY, FYNNEI. CDR3 residues: CASSESEAGTEAFF. The DNA for the CDR3 is TGTGCCAGCAGTGAATCTGAGGCCGGGACTGAAGCTTTCTTT.

The chain joins TRBV12-5 to TRBJ1-5; 7 nucleotides align to TRBD1. The CDR3 contains 15 residues. Germline V gene lookup returns CDR1 LGHNT and CDR2 FRNRAP. Trimming removed 6 bases from V and 3 bases from J; junction bases left unmatched: 8. CDR3 amino acids: CASGNRGDDNQPQHF. The CDR3 nucleotides are TGTGCTAGTGGCAACAGGGGCGACGACAATCAGCCCCAGCATTTT.

This chain links TRBV30 with TRBJ2-7; 7 bases are shared with TRBD1. The CDR3 covers 13 residues. Germline CDR1 reads GTSNPN; CDR2 reads SVGIG (reference sequence). The trim removed 2 bases at V and 6 bases at J, leaving 7 bases unmatched. The CDR3 region has the DNA TGTGCCTGGAGTAAGACAGGGTCCCCCGAGCAGTACTTC. This encodes CAWSKTGSPEQYF.

The CDR3 coding sequence is TGTGCCAGCAACAGTAGGGCCAGGGATCAGCCCCAGCATTTT. Protein product: CASNSRARDQPQHF. The rearrangement links TRBV6-5 to TRBJ1-5, with TRBD1 as a possible D gene (5 bases). CDR3 length equals 14 residues. Trimming stripped 7 bases from V and 5 bases from J, with 15 bases between. Germline V gene data show CDR1 as MNHEY and CDR2 as SVGAGI.

The chain is built from TRBV10-1 and TRBJ1-5; D gene unclear. The CDR3 covers 18 residues. The germline V gene has CDR1 WNHNN and CDR2 SYGVQD (reference sequence). Trimming left V 9 bases short and J 0 bases short, with 24 bases between. CDR3 loop: CASVNVRWWFYSNQPQHF. The DNA for the CDR3 is TGCGCCAGTGTAAACGTGCGGTGGTGGTTTTATAGCAATCAGCCCCAGCATTTT.

This chain uses TRBV19 with TRBJ1-6; 7 nucleotides agree with TRBD1. The CDR3 sequence is 13 residues long. In germline, CDR1 is LNHDA, CDR2 SQIVND (reference sequence). V lost 7 bases and J lost 6; bases outside the gene matches: 3. CDR3 sequence (DNA): TGTGCCAGTAAGAGGGACAGTAATTCACCCCTCCACTTT. This gives the protein CASKRDSNSPLHF.

This clone has just a few counts. The chain employs TRBV12-3 or TRBV12-4 and TRBJ1-1; D is unclear. Trimming removed 4 bases from V and 0 bases from J, with 6 bases in between. This CDR3 is 13 amino acids long. CDR3 DNA sequence: TGTGCCAGCAGTTATACCTTGAACACTGAAGCTTTCTTT. This gives the protein CASSYTLNTEAFF.

The chain couples TRBV30 to TRBJ2-3, with unresolved D. V dropped 3 bases and J dropped 7 bases, with 8 bases sitting between them. Per the germline V gene, CDR1 is GTSNPN and CDR2 is SVGIG (reference sequence). CDR3 length: 11 residues. CDR3 residues: CAWSRGNTQYF. The DNA of the CDR3 is TGTGCCTGGAGCCGAGGAAATACGCAGTATTTT.

Worth noting for this clone: Other nucleotide sequences from this sample produce the same CDR3. The rearrangement uses TRBV30 and TRBJ2-5; D may be TRBD1 (5 bases). Looked up from germline, CDR1 is GTSNPN and CDR2 is SVGIG (reference sequence). The CDR3 runs 13 residues. Trimming removed 0 bases from V and 3 bases from J, with 8 bases in between. This CDR3 reads CAWSVRREETQYF. The CDR3 DNA reads as TGTGCCTGGAGTGTACGCAGGGAAGAGACCCAGTACTTC. The full variable domain, with the rest looked up from reference TRBV30 and TRBJ2-5, is SQTIHQWPATLVQPVGSPLSLECTVEGTSNPNLYWYRQAAGRGLQLLFYSVGIGQISSEVPQNLSASRPQDRQFILSSKKLLLSDSGFYLCAWSVRREETQYFGPGTRLLVL.

V and J are TRBV5-1 and TRBJ2-4; D is perhaps TRBD1 (6 bases). Trimming cost V 4 bases and J 7 bases, with 12 bases left between them. CDR3 length: 13 residues. CDR1 and CDR2 from the germline V gene are SGHRS and YFSETQ. CDR3 in amino acids: CASSKGEGNIQYF. DNA of the CDR3: TGCGCCAGCAGCAAGGGGGAAGGGAACATTCAGTACTTC. The entire variable domain, with the rest obtained from reference TRBV5-1 and TRBJ2-4, is as follows: KAGVTQTPRYLIKTRGQQVTLSCSPISGHRSVSWYQQTPGQGLQFLFEYFSETQRNKGNFPGRFSGRQFSNSRSEMNVSTLELGDSALYLCASSKGEGNIQYFGAGTRLSVL.